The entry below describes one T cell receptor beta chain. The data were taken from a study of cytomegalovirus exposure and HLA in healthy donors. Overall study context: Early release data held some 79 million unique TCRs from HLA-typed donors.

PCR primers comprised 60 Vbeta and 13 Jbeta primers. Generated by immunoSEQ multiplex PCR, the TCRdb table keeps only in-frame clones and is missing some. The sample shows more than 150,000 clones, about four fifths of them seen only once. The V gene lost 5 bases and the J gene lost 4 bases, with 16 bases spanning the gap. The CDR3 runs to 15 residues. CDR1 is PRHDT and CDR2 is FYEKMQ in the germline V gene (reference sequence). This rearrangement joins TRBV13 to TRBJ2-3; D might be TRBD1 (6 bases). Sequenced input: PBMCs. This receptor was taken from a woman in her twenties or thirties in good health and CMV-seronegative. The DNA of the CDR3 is TGTGCCAGCAGCGGCGCCAGGGGTCTGGCAGATACGCAGTATTTT. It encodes CASSGARGLADTQYF.